The entry below describes one T cell receptor beta chain. Its specificity is unknown. CDR3 length equals 16 residues. The V segment lost 4 bases and the J segment 8 bases; nucleotides outside the gene matches: 10. CDR1 is SNHLY and CDR2 is FYNNEI in the germline V gene. 13 Jbeta primers and 60 Vbeta primers were used for the PCR. Sequencing used immunoSEQ multiplex PCR; TCRdb keeps in-frame clones, though not all of them. The table includes about 130,000 clones, 84% detected once. This specimen belongs to a study of cytomegalovirus exposure and HLA in healthy donors. Findings and caveats of the study: Three CMV-associated chains proved CMV antigen-specific in vitro. Later analysis reportedly placed an Asian-associated ancestry cluster below the roughly 700-donor mean in N-insertions. TCR beta chains numbering some 160 were designated cytomegalovirus-associated. What a later analysis showed was that several of the most significant clusters appeared linked to common viral pathogens.

The receptor was derived from a middle-aged man in good health and CMV-seronegative. The sequencing input was PBMCs. The V gene is TRBV2, the J gene TRBJ2-1, with TRBD1 identical over 11 bases. The CDR3 sequence is CASSGGWDRGGDEQFF. In nucleotides, the CDR3 is TGTGCCAGCAGTGGGGGCTGGGACAGGGGGGGCGATGAGCAGTTCTTC. Full variable domain (missing parts from reference TRBV2 and TRBJ2-1): EPEVTQTPSHQVTQMGQEVILRCVPISNHLYFYWYRQILGQKVEFLVSFYNNEISEKSEIFDDQFSVERPDGSNFTLKIRSTKLEDSAMYFCASSGGWDRGGDEQFFGPGTRLTVL.